This T cell receptor (beta chain) comes out of a study of Graves' ophthalmopathy and Graves' hyperthyroidism. Amplification of the TCR beta CDR3 regions used RNA transcripts (as template). HTBI primers were employed in first-round RT-PCR, then a second-round multiplex PCR followed. Via MiXCR, TCRdb re-called the multiplex PCR reads, giving one row per CDR3 protein. The sample carries over 650,000 distinct CDR3 sequences, 35% to 50% recorded once. The CDR3 totals 15 residues. Per germline, CDR1 SGHRS and CDR2 YFSETQ. The V end was cut by 0 bases, the J end by 2 bases, with 11 bases between. The J gene is TRBJ2-5, the V gene TRBV5-1; weak D call: TRBD1 (6 bases). The receptor's source is an adult man with Graves' ophthalmopathy. The sequenced sample consisted of peripheral blood. Here the CDR3 reads CASSLAKGQQETQYF. CDR3 in DNA: TGCGCCAGCAGCTTGGCCAAAGGACAGCAAGAGACCCAGTACTTC.